The 12 T cell receptor beta chains below come from one sample, sequenced in a study of blood T cell repertoires in COVID-19. Clones were read by immunoSEQ multiplex PCR, and TCRdb kept only the in-frame ones, dropping some. Among about 300,000 clones, approximately 88% were seen once, and the ten largest hold around 1.6%. The material sequenced was peripheral blood. The source is a human donor with COVID-19, enrolled during active disease. The donor label of this sample is uncertain.

This chain uses TRBV6-5 with TRBJ2-7, with D hard to call. Germline V lookup: CDR1 MNHEY, CDR2 SVGAGI. V was clipped by 7 bases and J by 2 bases, with 12 bases between them. The length of the CDR3 is 13 residues. Here the CDR3 DNA reads TGTGCCAGCAACCCTAGGTCTCCCTACGAGCAGTACTTC. Protein sequence: CASNPRSPYEQYF.

The chain employs TRBV27 and TRBJ2-1, with 10 nucleotides matching TRBD1. The CDR3 runs 14 residues. Per germline, CDR1 MNHEY and CDR2 SMNVEV (reference sequence). Trimming took 6 bases from V and 9 from J; bases not matched to a gene: 8. The CDR3 nucleotides read TGTGCCAGCAGCCATGACAGGGGGCAGGGTGAGCAGTTCTTC. The encoded protein is CASSHDRGQGEQFF.

The chain joins TRBV28 to TRBJ2-7, with D tentatively TRBD1 (6 bases). The CDR3 extends over 12 amino acids. V was clipped by 8 bases and J by 2 bases, with 10 bases between them. The germline CDR1 and CDR2 sequences are MDHEN and SYDVKM. CDR3 bases: TGTGCCAGCTCACAGGGAACCTACGAGCAGTACTTC. Amino acids: CASSQGTYEQYF.

V usage is TRBV4-1 and J usage is TRBJ2-3; 11 positions match TRBD2. The CDR3 sequence is 17 residues long. The germline V gene has CDR1 MGHRA and CDR2 YSYEKL. The V and J ends lost 1 base and 1 base, in that order; junction bases with no gene match: 4. The CDR3 DNA reads TGCGCCAGCAGCCAAGGGCTACTAGCGGGGGGCACAGATACGCAGTATTTT. Translated: CASSQGLLAGGTDTQYF.

This chain uses TRBV6-1 with TRBJ1-1, with D possibly TRBD1 on 5 matching bases. Germline V CDR1 and CDR2: MNHNS, SASEGT. The germline V and J ends were trimmed by 3 bases and 8 bases, with 28 bases remaining between them. The CDR3 has 18 residues. The CDR3 loop is CASSDPSRQSRRAGEAFF. The CDR3, as DNA: TGTGCCAGCAGTGACCCCTCCCGACAGAGTCGACGGGCAGGAGAAGCTTTCTTT.

About this clone itself: Its ends do not fully match the called genes, so a read error is possible. The chain carries TRBV3-1 (or the pseudogene TRBV3-2) and TRBJ1-4, with D hard to call. The CDR3 totals 13 residues. The germline gives CDR1 LGHDT, CDR2 YNNKEL (reference sequence). CDR3 nucleotides: TGTGCCAGCAACCAACGAAGGGAAGGAGGACTGTTTTTT. It translates to CASNQRREGGLFF.

The chain employs TRBV25-1 and TRBJ1-1; maybe TRBD1 (6 bases). The length of the CDR3 is 13 residues. The V gene's germline CDR1 is MGHDK and CDR2 SYGVNS. V dropped 5 bases and J dropped 4 bases, with 11 bases sitting between them. The CDR3 DNA reads as TGTGCCAGCAGTCGGGACACCCTCACTGAAGCTTTCTTT. Its protein product is CASSRDTLTEAFF. Full variable domain (outside the CDR3, taken from reference TRBV25-1 and TRBJ1-1): EADIYQTPRYLVIGTGKKITLECSQTMGHDKMYWYQQDPGMELHLIHYSYGVNSTEKGDLSSESTVSRIRTEHFPLTLESARPSHTSQYLCASSRDTLTEAFFGQGTRLTVV.

The J gene is TRBJ2-7, the V gene TRBV5-5; D is unresolved. V lost 7 bases, J lost 2 bases, and 19 bases lay in between. Germline V gene lookup returns CDR1 SGHKS and CDR2 YYEKEE (reference sequence). This CDR3 has 15 amino acids. CDR3 residues: CASLSGGSEAYEQYF. The CDR3 DNA sequence: TGTGCCAGCTTGAGTGGTGGCAGTGAGGCCTACGAGCAGTACTTC.

The V and J genes are TRBV4-1 and TRBJ2-1; 8 positions match TRBD2. This CDR3 has 15 amino acids. Per germline, CDR1 MGHRA and CDR2 YSYEKL. V lost 5 bases and J lost 4; bases outside the gene matches: 7. The CDR3 coding sequence is TGCGCCAGCAGCGTACCGGGAGGGCGATACAATGAGCAGTTCTTC. Protein: CASSVPGGRYNEQFF.

This sequence joins TRBV11-3 and TRBJ2-2, with 7 positions matching TRBD2. The V segment lost 1 base and the J segment 4 bases; nucleotides outside the gene matches: 6. The CDR3 spans 16 residues. Germline V gives CDR1 SGHNT, CDR2 YENEEA. CDR3 amino acids: CASSLGASGGTGELFF. The CDR3 DNA sequence: TGTGCCAGCAGCTTAGGGGCTAGCGGAGGCACCGGGGAGCTGTTTTTT.

Concerning this clone: This sample includes further DNA sequences coding for the same CDR3. The genes are TRBV27 and TRBJ2-7; a weak D match, TRBD1 (6 bases). The germline gives CDR1 MNHEY, CDR2 SMNVEV (reference sequence). This CDR3 is 13 amino acids long. V lost 5 bases and J lost 3, with 11 bases in between. For the CDR3, the DNA is TGTGCCAGCAGTCCCGACAGGTACTACGAGCAGTACTTC. Protein: CASSPDRYYEQYF.

The chain combines TRBV29-1 with TRBJ1-2; TRBD1 aligns across 9 bases. The length of the CDR3 is 13 residues. Germline V gene data show CDR1 as SQVTM and CDR2 as ANQGSEA. The J segment lost 4 bases and the V segment lost 7 bases, leaving 7 bases of the junction unmatched. The CDR3 coding sequence is TGCAGCGCCGGAAGGGGACAGGGCTATGGCTACACCTTC. It yields the protein CSAGRGQGYGYTF.